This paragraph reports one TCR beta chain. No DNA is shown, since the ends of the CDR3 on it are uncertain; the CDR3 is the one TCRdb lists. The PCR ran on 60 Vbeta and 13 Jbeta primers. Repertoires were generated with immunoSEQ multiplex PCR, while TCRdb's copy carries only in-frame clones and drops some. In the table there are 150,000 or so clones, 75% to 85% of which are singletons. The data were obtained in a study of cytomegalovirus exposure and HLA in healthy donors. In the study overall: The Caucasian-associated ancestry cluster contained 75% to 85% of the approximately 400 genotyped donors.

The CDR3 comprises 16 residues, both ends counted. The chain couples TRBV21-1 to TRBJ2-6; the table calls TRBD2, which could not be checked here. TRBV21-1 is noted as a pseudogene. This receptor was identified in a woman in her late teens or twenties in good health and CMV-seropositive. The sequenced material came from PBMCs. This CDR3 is CASSPPVGSGANVLTF.